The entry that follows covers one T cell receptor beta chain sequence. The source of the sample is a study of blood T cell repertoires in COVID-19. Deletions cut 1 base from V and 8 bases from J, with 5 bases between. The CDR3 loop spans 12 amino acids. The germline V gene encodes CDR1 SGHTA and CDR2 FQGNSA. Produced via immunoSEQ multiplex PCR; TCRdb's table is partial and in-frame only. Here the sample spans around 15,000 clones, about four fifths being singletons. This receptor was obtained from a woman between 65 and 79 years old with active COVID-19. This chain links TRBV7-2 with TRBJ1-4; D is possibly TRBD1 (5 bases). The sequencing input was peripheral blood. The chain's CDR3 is CASSLEGEKLFF. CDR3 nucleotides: TGTGCCAGCAGCTTAGAGGGGGAAAAACTGTTTTTT.